What follows is one TCR beta chain and its context. The use of a sample-barcoded 5' primer and a J-beta primer mix characterized a second PCR of roughly 6 to 11 cycles. Sequencing yielded, for each sample, at least 3 million paired-end reads carrying CDR3. TCRdb processed the 5' RACE reads anew with MiXCR; each CDR3 protein has one entry. The sample yields 1.5 million to 2 million distinct CDR3 sequences, roughly 32% seen once. The data derive from a study of blood T cells in healthy people across ages. In germline, CDR1 is SGHDN, CDR2 FVKESK. This CDR3 region has 15 residues. V lost 5 bases and J lost 5; bases outside the gene matches: 6.

The source is a woman aged 30 to 39 in good health. The V gene is TRBV14, the J gene TRBJ2-2; 9 bases are shared with TRBD1. Sequences were obtained from blood. The CDR3 is CASSFRTGVTGELFF. The CDR3 region has the DNA TGTGCCAGCAGCTTTAGGACAGGGGTTACCGGGGAGCTGTTTTTT.